This T cell receptor beta chain was retrieved from a study of vaccination and CD4 T cells after COVID-19. The overall study: From HCoV-229E, HCoV-OC43, HCoV-NL63 and SARS-CoV-2, overlapping spike peptides were used to stimulate the cells.

On this clonotype: Its matching antigen is unknown.

Cultured CD4+ T cell DNA underwent sequencing with the Oncomine TCR Beta short-read assay. TCRdb analysed the PCR reads with MiXCR anew, one entry per CDR3 protein. The sample has 15,000 to 20,000 distinct CDR3 sequences; under 80% are singletons. The V gene end was trimmed by 7 bases and the J gene end by 5 bases; junction bases not matched to a gene: 12. The germline V gene has CDR1 MDHEN and CDR2 SYDVKM. The CDR3 consists of 17 residues. Treatment indicated: approximately 11-day PBMC culture with coronavirus spike peptide pools or control peptides (ViraFEST assay). The specimen was CD4+ T cells from blood, cultured in vitro. The chain carries TRBV28 and TRBJ2-1; 12 nucleotides agree with TRBD2. The receptor's source is a human donor who had recovered from COVID-19. The CDR3 reads CASTLRLAGGPNNEQFF. The CDR3 DNA reads TGTGCCAGCACCCTTAGGCTAGCGGGGGGGCCGAACAATGAGCAGTTCTTC.